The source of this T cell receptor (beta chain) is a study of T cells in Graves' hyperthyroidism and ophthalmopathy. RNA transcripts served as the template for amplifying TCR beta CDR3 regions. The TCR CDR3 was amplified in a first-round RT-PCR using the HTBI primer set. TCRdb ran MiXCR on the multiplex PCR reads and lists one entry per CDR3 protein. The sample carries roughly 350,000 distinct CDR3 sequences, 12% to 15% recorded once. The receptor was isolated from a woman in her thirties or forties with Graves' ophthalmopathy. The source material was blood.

The CDR3 sequence: CSARPGMWAGELFF. CDR3 DNA sequence: TGCAGTGCTAGACCAGGGATGTGGGCCGGGGAGCTGTTTTTT. The rearrangement uses TRBV20-1 and TRBJ2-2, with TRBD1 as a possible D gene (5 bases). Germline values: CDR1 DFQATT, CDR2 SNEGSKA (reference sequence). The CDR3 covers 14 residues. V was shortened by 2 bases and J by 6 bases, with 13 bases between the two germline ends.